A single sample gave rise to the 25 T cell receptor beta chains below, sequenced in a study of blood T cells in healthy people across ages. The authors ran a second PCR of roughly 6 to 12 cycles using a sample-barcoded 5' primer and a J-beta primer mix. One entry per CDR3 protein results from TCRdb running MiXCR on the 5' RACE reads. This sample has over a million distinct CDR3 sequences, with 40% to 50% found just once. Sequenced input: blood. Receptors originate from a young woman in good health.

The rearrangement uses TRBV3-1 and TRBJ2-7; the match to TRBD2 covers 10 bases. This CDR3 contains 16 residues. Germline V gene sequence: CDR1 LGHDT, CDR2 YNNKEL (reference sequence). Germline trimming cut 3 bases from V and 2 bases from J; bases unmatched to any gene: 7. The CDR3 here is CASSQGTSEPPYEQYF. CDR3 nucleotides: TGTGCCAGCAGCCAGGGGACTAGCGAGCCACCCTACGAGCAGTACTTC.

The chain links TRBV11-2 to TRBJ1-3, with a tentative D call TRBD1 (5 bases). V gave up 11 bases and J gave up 1 base, with 9 bases separating them. Germline V CDR1 and CDR2: SGHAT, FQNNGV. This CDR3 comprises 12 residues. CDR3 residues: CAAGGSGNTIYF. For the CDR3, the DNA is TGTGCCGCGGGGGGTTCTGGAAACACCATATATTTT.

Turning to this clonotype: An end of the junction differs from the germline gene, which may be a read error. J is TRBJ1-2 and V is TRBV20-1; D is undetermined. CDR1 and CDR2 (germline): DFQATT, SNEGSKA (reference sequence). The CDR3 runs 13 residues. The CDR3, as DNA: TGCGGTGCTAGAGATCGGGGTAACTATGGCTACACCTTC. As protein: CGARDRGNYGYTF.

The genes are TRBV6-2 or TRBV6-3 and TRBJ2-3, with D unclear. The germline gives CDR1 MNHEY, CDR2 SVGEGT. The V gene lost 8 bases and the J gene lost 6 bases, with 21 bases spanning the gap. The CDR3 is 15 amino acids. This CDR3 is CASGLYRADWDTQYF. CDR3 in DNA: TGTGCCAGCGGCTTATACCGGGCCGACTGGGATACGCAGTATTTT.

This clonotype was picked up a small number of times. This chain uses TRBV7-9 with TRBJ2-1; 9 nucleotides align to TRBD2. J was trimmed by 7 bases and V by 5 bases; bases with no gene match: 12. The CDR3 is 16 residues long. Germline V gene lookup returns CDR1 SEHNR and CDR2 FQNEAQ (reference sequence). For the CDR3, the DNA is TGTGCCAGCAGCCCACTACTCCTAGCGGGAAGGAATGAGCAGTTCTTC. Its protein is CASSPLLLAGRNEQFF.

This clonotype was observed a few times. V is TRBV27 and J is TRBJ2-5; D is undetermined. The CDR3 extends over 15 amino acids. Trimming removed 5 bases at V and 4 bases at J, with 17 bases between. Germline values: CDR1 MNHEY, CDR2 SMNVEV (reference sequence). The CDR3 sequence is CASSPEPRLRETQYF. The DNA for the CDR3 is TGTGCCAGCAGTCCAGAACCTAGGTTACGAGAGACCCAGTACTTC.

The genes are TRBV20-1 and TRBJ2-7; TRBD2 agrees at 10 bases. V lost 6 bases, J lost 1 base, and 12 bases stayed unmatched. This CDR3 has 16 residues. Per germline, CDR1 DFQATT and CDR2 SNEGSKA (reference sequence). The CDR3 spells CSAFNLLAGKSYEQYF. The CDR3 DNA sequence: TGCAGTGCCTTTAACCTACTAGCGGGAAAATCCTACGAGCAGTACTTC.

Ten or more counts support this clonotype. The chain uses TRBV7-2 and TRBJ2-5; D is ambiguous. Trimming took 5 bases from V and 0 from J, leaving 10 bases between them. Per germline, CDR1 SGHTA and CDR2 FQGNSA. The CDR3 runs 14 residues. Here the CDR3 reads CASSLTRDQETQYF. As DNA, the CDR3 is TGTGCCAGCAGCCTAACCCGGGACCAAGAGACCCAGTACTTC.

The chain combines TRBV29-1 with TRBJ1-5; a weak D match, TRBD1 (6 bases). This CDR3 has 16 residues. Germline V gives CDR1 SQVTM, CDR2 ANQGSEA. Trimming stripped 8 bases from V and 4 bases from J, with 24 bases between. The DNA of the CDR3 is TGCAGCACCGACAGGAAAACTAGATCTTTAAATCAGCCCCAGCATTTT. Amino acids: CSTDRKTRSLNQPQHF.

The chain combines TRBV12-3 or TRBV12-4 with TRBJ2-1, with 7 bases that match TRBD2. CDR3 length: 16 residues. Losses at the gene ends were 6 bases for V and 5 bases for J; bases not matched to a gene: 13. The CDR3 DNA reads as TGTGCCAGCAGCGTTCGACTATCGGGGGGACACAATGAGCAGTTCTTC. Translation gives CASSVRLSGGHNEQFF.

V usage is TRBV7-2 and J usage is TRBJ2-1, with 9 bases matching TRBD2. The CDR3 has 16 amino acids. The V gene's germline CDR1 is SGHTA and CDR2 FQGNSA. V shed 3 bases, J shed 4 bases, and the junction held 7 bases outside the gene matches. CDR3: CASSFAGAGGYNEQFF. Here the CDR3 DNA reads TGTGCCAGCAGCTTCGCGGGAGCGGGGGGTTACAATGAGCAGTTCTTC.

This clonotype was counted many times. The V gene is TRBV12-3 or TRBV12-4, the J gene TRBJ2-3, with D tentatively TRBD2 (5 bases). The CDR3 length is 12 residues. V lost 6 bases and J 5 bases, leaving 9 bases between the germline ends. In DNA form, the CDR3 reads TGTGCCAGCAGCCCGGGATTAGATACGCAGTATTTT. It is translated as CASSPGLDTQYF.

The chain employs TRBV20-1 and TRBJ2-5; perhaps TRBD2 as D (6 bases). The CDR3 is 15 amino acids. V lost 6 bases, J lost 2 bases, and 19 bases lay in between. CDR1 is DFQATT and CDR2 is SNEGSKA in the germline V gene (reference sequence). CDR3 bases: TGCAGTGCCCAGAGGGGAGGCCCCTGGCAAGAGACCCAGTACTTC. This codes for CSAQRGGPWQETQYF.

This clonotype occurred a few times. This sequence joins TRBV5-1 and TRBJ2-1, with D perhaps matching TRBD1 (6 bases). V lost 4 bases and J lost 3, with 14 bases in between. Looked up from germline, CDR1 is SGHRS and CDR2 is YFSETQ. The CDR3 totals 15 residues. CDR3 amino acids: CASSPLQGNYNEQFF. The CDR3 DNA follows: TGCGCCAGCAGCCCACTACAGGGTAACTACAATGAGCAGTTCTTC.

This clonotype was observed a few times. The gene calls are TRBV14 and TRBJ1-4; no firm D call. V gave up 2 bases and J gave up 5 bases, with 9 bases separating them. CDR1 is SGHDN, CDR2 FVKESK, per germline. This CDR3 contains 14 residues. Here the CDR3 DNA reads TGTGCCAGCAGCCAACTGCGAGGGAATGAAAAACTGTTTTTT. Protein product: CASSQLRGNEKLFF.

The chain recombines TRBV25-1 with TRBJ1-6; perhaps TRBD1 as D (5 bases). This CDR3 spans 15 amino acids. Germline V lookup: CDR1 MGHDK, CDR2 SYGVNS. V lost 8 bases and J 7 bases, leaving 18 bases between the germline ends. The CDR3 nucleotides read TGTGCCAGCGGTGGGGGAGGGAGTGTGAATTCACCCCTCCACTTT. Its protein is CASGGGGSVNSPLHF.

In its sample, this clonotype was seen many times. The V and J genes are TRBV12-3 or TRBV12-4 and TRBJ2-3; 10 bases agree with TRBD2. V lost 5 bases, J lost 5 bases, and 10 bases stayed unmatched. The CDR3 is made up of 16 amino acids. The CDR3, as DNA: TGTGCCAGCAGTCCTCCCGGACTAGCGGAACAAGATACGCAGTATTTT. This codes for CASSPPGLAEQDTQYF.

This clonotype has more than one count but fewer than ten. The chain recombines TRBV10-3 with TRBJ2-7, with a possible D match to TRBD2 (6 bases). The CDR3 is 14 residues long. Germline V gives CDR1 ENHRY, CDR2 SYGVKD. Trimming took 6 bases from V and 4 from J, leaving 16 bases between them. The CDR3: CAIRGSGDEYEQYF. In DNA, the CDR3 is TGTGCCATCAGGGGGTCGGGGGACGAGTACGAGCAGTACTTC.

This clonotype appeared a few times. This chain's CDR3 is CASTMGGGDTQYF. DNA for the CDR3: TGTGCCAGCACCATGGGGGGAGGAGATACGCAGTATTTT. The chain employs TRBV6-6 and TRBJ2-3, with D possibly matching TRBD2 (6 bases). Germline V lookup: CDR1 MNHNY, CDR2 SVGAGI (reference sequence). The CDR3 covers 13 residues. Trimming shortened V by 7 bases and J by 5 bases, and 13 bases separated the two germline ends.

J is TRBJ2-2 and V is TRBV10-3; maybe TRBD2 (5 bases). Germline V lookup: CDR1 ENHRY, CDR2 SYGVKD. The CDR3 has 13 residues. Trimming shortened V by 10 bases and J by 1 base, and 10 bases separated the two germline ends. CDR3 sequence reads: CATERGNTGELFF. The CDR3 nucleotides read TGTGCCACCGAACGGGGGAACACCGGGGAGCTGTTTTTT.

The chain has TRBV20-1 and TRBJ2-1; TRBD1 matches at 8 bases. The J segment lost 4 bases and the V segment lost 6 bases, leaving 14 bases of the junction unmatched. Germline V lookup: CDR1 DFQATT, CDR2 SNEGSKA (reference sequence). The CDR3 has 16 amino acids. As DNA, the CDR3 is TGCAGTGCCGGAGACAGGGGCGGTAGCGGTTACAATGAGCAGTTCTTC. Amino acid sequence: CSAGDRGGSGYNEQFF.

V gene TRBV10-3 combines with J gene TRBJ2-3, with D possibly being TRBD1 (5 bases). The V gene lost 6 bases and the J gene lost 0 bases, with 7 bases spanning the gap. CDR1 is ENHRY, CDR2 SYGVKD, per germline. The CDR3 sequence is 13 residues long. CDR3 residues: CAISAGSTDTQYF. The CDR3 DNA follows: TGTGCCATCAGCGCAGGGAGCACAGATACGCAGTATTTT.

V is TRBV20-1 and J is TRBJ2-4, with D perhaps TRBD2 (8 bases). The CDR3 sequence is 13 residues long. CDR1 and CDR2 from the germline V gene are DFQATT and SNEGSKA (reference sequence). The V and J ends lost 5 bases and 8 bases respectively, with 16 bases between them. The CDR3: CSAEGTAGDIQYF. The CDR3 nucleotides are TGCAGTGCTGAGGGGACAGCGGGGGACATTCAGTACTTC.

The chain joins TRBV10-3 to TRBJ2-3, with TRBD1 matching over 7 bases. V shed 4 bases, J shed 4 bases, and the junction held 11 bases outside the gene matches. The CDR3 sequence is 16 residues long. Germline V lookup: CDR1 ENHRY, CDR2 SYGVKD. CDR3 sequence (DNA): TGTGCCATCAGTGCGGCACCGGGACAGCCTCCAGATACGCAGTATTTT. It encodes CAISAAPGQPPDTQYF.

V and J are TRBV29-1 and TRBJ2-3, with 7 bases fitting TRBD1. CDR1 and CDR2 from the germline V gene are SQVTM and ANQGSEA. The CDR3 runs 15 residues. V was pared by 6 bases and J by 0 bases, with 9 bases of the junction left unmatched. CDR3 coding DNA: TGCAGCGTCCTGGGGGACAGAGCTAGCACAGATACGCAGTATTTT. Its translation is CSVLGDRASTDTQYF.